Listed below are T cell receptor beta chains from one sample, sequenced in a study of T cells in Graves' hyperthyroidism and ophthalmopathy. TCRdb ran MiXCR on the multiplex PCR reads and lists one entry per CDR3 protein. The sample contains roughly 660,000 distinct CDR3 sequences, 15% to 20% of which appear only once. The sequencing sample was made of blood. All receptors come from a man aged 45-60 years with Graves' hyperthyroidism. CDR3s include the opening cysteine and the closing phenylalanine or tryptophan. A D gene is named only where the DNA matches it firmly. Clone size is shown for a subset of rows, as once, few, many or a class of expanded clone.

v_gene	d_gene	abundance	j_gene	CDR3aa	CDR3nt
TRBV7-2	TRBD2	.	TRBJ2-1	CASSTSGRARDNEQFF	TGTGCCAGCAGCACTAGCGGGAGGGCCCGGGACAATGAGCAGTTCTTC
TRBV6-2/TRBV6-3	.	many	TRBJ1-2	CASMVNYGYTF	TGTGCCAGCATGGTGAACTATGGCTACACCTTC
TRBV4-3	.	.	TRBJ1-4	CASSQDWGSMNEKLFF	TGCGCCAGCAGCCAAGATTGGGGCAGTATGAATGAAAAACTGTTTTTT
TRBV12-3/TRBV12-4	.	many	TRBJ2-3	CASTTREADTQYF	TGTGCCAGCACAACTAGGGAGGCAGATACGCAGTATTTT
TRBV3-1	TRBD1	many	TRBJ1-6	CASRQRDRENSPLHF	TGTGCCAGCAGGCAAAGGGACAGGGAAAATTCACCCCTCCACTTT
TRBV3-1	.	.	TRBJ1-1	CASGVYSGSTEAFF	TGTGCCAGCGGGGTCTATAGCGGATCCACTGAAGCTTTCTTT
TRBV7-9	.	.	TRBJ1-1	CASRLQDYTEAFF	TGTGCCAGCAGGCTACAGGATTACACTGAAGCTTTCTTT
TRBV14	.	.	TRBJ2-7	CASSQVQGEQYF	TGTGCCAGCAGCCAAGTTCAGGGTGAGCAGTACTTC
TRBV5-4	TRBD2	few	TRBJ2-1	CASSSGLAEDNEQFF	TGTGCCAGCAGTTCCGGACTAGCGGAAGACAATGAGCAGTTCTTC
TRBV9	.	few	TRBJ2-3	CASSARPSGSDTQYF	TGTGCCAGCAGCGCACGCCCGTCGGGCTCAGATACGCAGTATTTT
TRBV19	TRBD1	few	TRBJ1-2	CASSISTGSIYGYTF	TGTGCCAGTAGTATATCGACAGGGTCGATCTATGGCTACACCTTC
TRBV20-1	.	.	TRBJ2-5	CSARLRARYQETQYF	TGCAGTGCTAGACTCAGGGCACGGTACCAAGAGACCCAGTACTTC
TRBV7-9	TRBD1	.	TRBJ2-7	CASSLDGTASHYEQYF	TGTGCCAGCAGCTTAGACGGGACAGCGAGTCATTACGAGCAGTACTTC
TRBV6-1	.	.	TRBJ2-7	CASSSGPKYEQYF	TGTGCCAGCAGTAGCGGGCCTAAATACGAGCAGTACTTC
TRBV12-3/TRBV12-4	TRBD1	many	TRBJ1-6	CASRPTGGRNSPLHF	TGTGCCAGCAGGCCGACAGGGGGCCGTAATTCACCCCTCCACTTT
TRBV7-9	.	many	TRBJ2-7	CASSSRSRAIGEQYF	TGTGCCAGCAGCTCGAGATCCCGGGCCATAGGCGAGCAGTACTTC
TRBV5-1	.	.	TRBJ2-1	CASSLPGSGFNEQFF	TGCGCCAGCAGCTTGCCCGGGAGCGGTTTCAATGAGCAGTTCTTC
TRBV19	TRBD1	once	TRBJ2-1	CASNPGQGRYNEQFF	TGTGCCAGTAACCCGGGACAGGGACGCTACAATGAGCAGTTCTTC
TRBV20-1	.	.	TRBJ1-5	CSARDHLGLGQPQHF	TGCAGTGCTAGAGATCATCTGGGGCTAGGTCAGCCCCAGCATTTT
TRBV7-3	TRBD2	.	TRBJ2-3	CASSFSGEPGDTQYF	TGTGCCAGCAGCTTTAGCGGGGAACCGGGAGATACGCAGTATTTT
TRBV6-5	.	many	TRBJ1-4	CASSYLQGNEKLFF	TGTGCCAGCAGTTACCTACAGGGTAATGAAAAACTGTTTTTT
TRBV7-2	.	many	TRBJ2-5	CASSLDPGAETQYF	TGTGCCAGCAGCTTAGATCCGGGAGCAGAGACCCAGTACTTC
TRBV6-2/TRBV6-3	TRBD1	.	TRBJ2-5	CASRIGTGVGTQYF	TGTGCCAGCAGAATCGGGACAGGGGTTGGGACCCAGTACTTC